This T cell receptor (beta chain) is drawn from a study of T-cell reconstitution after alpha-beta-depleted transplantation in children. Researchers prepared the TCRbeta library using unique molecular identifiers, the study reports. Each CDR3 protein gets one entry after TCRdb re-called the PCR reads with MiXCR. Counted here are about 610,000 distinct CDR3 sequences, more than 9% occurring once; the ten biggest clones make up 4% to 5%. This clonotype was seen many times. Sequences were derived from PBMCs from the stem cell graft donor, sampled from the stem cell graft. The receptor was isolated from a human donor who donated a stem cell graft to a child with acute myeloid leukemia.

DNA for the CDR3: TGCAGTGCCCGGACTAGCGGCCCGTCCTACGAGCAGTACTTC. Residues: CSARTSGPSYEQYF. The rearrangement joins TRBV20-1 to TRBJ2-7; the match to TRBD2 covers 10 bases. J gave up 1 base and V 6 bases, and 6 bases lay outside the gene matches. This CDR3 has 14 amino acids. The germline CDR1 and CDR2 sequences are DFQATT and SNEGSKA (reference sequence).